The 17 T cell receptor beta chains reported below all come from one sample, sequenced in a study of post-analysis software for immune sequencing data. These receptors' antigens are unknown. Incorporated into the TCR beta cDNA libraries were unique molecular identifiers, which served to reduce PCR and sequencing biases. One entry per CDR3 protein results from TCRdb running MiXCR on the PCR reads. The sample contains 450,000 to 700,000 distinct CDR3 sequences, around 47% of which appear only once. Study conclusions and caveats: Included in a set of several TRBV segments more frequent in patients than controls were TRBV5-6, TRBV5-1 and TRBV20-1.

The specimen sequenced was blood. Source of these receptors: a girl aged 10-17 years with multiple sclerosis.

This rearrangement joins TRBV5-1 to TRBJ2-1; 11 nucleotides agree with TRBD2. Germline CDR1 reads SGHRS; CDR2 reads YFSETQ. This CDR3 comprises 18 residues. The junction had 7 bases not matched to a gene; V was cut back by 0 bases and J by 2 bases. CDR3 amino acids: CASSLATSGGLAYNEQFF. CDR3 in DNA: TGCGCCAGCAGCTTGGCCACTAGCGGGGGCCTTGCCTACAATGAGCAGTTCTTC.

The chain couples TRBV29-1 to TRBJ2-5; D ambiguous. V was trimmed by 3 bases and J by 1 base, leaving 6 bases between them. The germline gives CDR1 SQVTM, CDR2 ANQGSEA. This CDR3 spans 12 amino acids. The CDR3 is CSVEGLQETQYF. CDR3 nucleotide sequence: TGCAGCGTTGAGGGCCTCCAAGAGACCCAGTACTTC.

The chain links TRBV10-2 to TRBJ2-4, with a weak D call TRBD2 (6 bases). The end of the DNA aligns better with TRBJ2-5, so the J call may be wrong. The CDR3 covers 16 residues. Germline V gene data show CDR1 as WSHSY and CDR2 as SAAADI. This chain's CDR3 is CASSESVGGPPETQYF. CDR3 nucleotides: TGCGCCAGCAGTGAGTCAGTGGGAGGCCCCCCAGAGACCCAGTACTTC.

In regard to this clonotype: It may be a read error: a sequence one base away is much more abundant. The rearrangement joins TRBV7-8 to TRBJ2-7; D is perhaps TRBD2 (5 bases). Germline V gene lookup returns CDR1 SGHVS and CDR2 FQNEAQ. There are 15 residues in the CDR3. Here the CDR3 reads CAGSLVLGSSYEQYF. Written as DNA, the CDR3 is TGTGCCGGCAGCTTAGTGTTGGGGAGCTCCTACGAGCAGTACTTC.

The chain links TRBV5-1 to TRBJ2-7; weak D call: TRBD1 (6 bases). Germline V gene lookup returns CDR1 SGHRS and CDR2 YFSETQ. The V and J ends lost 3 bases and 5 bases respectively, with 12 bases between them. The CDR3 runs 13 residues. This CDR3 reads CASSSYRADEQYF. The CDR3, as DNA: TGCGCCAGCAGCTCGTACAGGGCCGACGAGCAGTACTTC.

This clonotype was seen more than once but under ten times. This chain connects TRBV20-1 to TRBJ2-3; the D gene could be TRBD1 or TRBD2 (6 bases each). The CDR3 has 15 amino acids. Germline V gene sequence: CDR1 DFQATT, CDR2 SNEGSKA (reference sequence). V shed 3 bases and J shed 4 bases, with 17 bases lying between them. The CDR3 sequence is CSARKGGPLADTQYF. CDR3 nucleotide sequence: TGCAGTGCTAGGAAGGGGGGACCCCTGGCAGATACGCAGTATTTT.

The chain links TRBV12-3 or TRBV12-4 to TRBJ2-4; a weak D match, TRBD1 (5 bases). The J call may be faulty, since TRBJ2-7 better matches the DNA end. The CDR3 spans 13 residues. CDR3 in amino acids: CASNLDNSYEQYF. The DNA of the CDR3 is TGTGCCAGCAACCTGGACAACTCCTACGAGCAGTACTTC.

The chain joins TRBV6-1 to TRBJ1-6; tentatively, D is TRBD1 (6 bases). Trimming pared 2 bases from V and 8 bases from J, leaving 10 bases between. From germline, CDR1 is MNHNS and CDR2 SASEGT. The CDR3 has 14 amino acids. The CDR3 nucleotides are TGTGCCAGCAGTGAAATGGACAGCTATTCACCCCTCCACTTT. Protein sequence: CASSEMDSYSPLHF.

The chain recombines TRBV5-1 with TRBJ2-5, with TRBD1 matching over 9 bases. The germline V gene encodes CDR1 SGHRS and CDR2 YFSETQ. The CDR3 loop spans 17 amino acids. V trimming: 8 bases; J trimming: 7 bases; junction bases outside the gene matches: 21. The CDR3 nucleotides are TGCGCCAGAGGCGGACAGGGGCCCGTTTGCCTCAAGAGGACCCAGTACTTC. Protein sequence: CARGGQGPVCLKRTQYF.

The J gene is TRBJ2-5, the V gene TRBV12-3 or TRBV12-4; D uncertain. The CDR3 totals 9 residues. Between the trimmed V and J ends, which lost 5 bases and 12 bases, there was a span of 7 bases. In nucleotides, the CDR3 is TGTGCCAGCAGTCTCTCGGAGTACTTC. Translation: CASSLSEYF.

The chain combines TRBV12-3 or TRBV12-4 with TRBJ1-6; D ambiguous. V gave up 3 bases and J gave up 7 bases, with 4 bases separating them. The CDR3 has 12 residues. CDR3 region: CASSFKNSPLHF. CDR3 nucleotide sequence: TGTGCCAGCAGTTTTAAGAATTCACCCCTCCACTTT.

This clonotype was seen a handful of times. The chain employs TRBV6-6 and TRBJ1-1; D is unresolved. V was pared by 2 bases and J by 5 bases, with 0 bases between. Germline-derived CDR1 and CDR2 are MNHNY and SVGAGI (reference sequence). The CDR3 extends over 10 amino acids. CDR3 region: CASSYTEAFF. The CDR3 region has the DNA TGTGCCAGCAGTTACACTGAAGCTTTCTTT.

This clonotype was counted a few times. The CDR3 coding sequence is TGCAGTGCTAGCTTCGGGTCGAACACCGGGGAGCTGTTTTTT. Protein: CSASFGSNTGELFF. This sequence joins TRBV20-1 and TRBJ2-2, with unresolved D. The CDR3 covers 14 residues. The V end lost 3 bases, the J end lost 0 bases, and 8 bases lay between the germline ends. Germline-derived CDR1 and CDR2 are DFQATT and SNEGSKA (reference sequence).

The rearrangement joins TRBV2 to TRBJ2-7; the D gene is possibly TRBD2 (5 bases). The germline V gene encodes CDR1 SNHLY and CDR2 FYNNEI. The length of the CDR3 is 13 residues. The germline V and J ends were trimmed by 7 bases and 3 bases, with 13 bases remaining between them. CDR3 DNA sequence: TGTGCCAGCACCGAAGATCGGGACTACGAGCAGTACTTC. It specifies CASTEDRDYEQYF. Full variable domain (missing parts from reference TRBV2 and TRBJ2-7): EPEVTQTPSHQVTQMGQEVILRCVPISNHLYFYWYRQILGQKVEFLVSFYNNEISEKSEIFDDQFSVERPDGSNFTLKIRSTKLEDSAMYFCASTEDRDYEQYFGPGTRLTVT.

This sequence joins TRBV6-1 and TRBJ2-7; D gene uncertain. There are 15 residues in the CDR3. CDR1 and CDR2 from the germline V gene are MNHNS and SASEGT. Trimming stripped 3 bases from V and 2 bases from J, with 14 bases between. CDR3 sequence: CASSERQSTPYEQYF. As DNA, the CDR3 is TGTGCCAGCAGTGAGAGGCAGAGTACCCCCTACGAGCAGTACTTC.

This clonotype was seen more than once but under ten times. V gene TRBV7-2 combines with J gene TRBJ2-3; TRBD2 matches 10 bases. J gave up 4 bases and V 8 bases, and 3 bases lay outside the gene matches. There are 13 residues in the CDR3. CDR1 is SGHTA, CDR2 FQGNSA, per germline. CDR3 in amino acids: CASDSGGADTQYF. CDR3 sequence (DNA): TGTGCCAGCGACAGCGGGGGGGCAGATACGCAGTATTTT. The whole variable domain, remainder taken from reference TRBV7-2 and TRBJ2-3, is GAGVSQSPSNKVTEKGKDVELRCDPISGHTALYWYRQSLGQGLEFLIYFQGNSAPDKSGLPSDRFSAERTGGSVSTLTIQRTQQEDSAVYLCASDSGGADTQYFGPGTRLTVL.

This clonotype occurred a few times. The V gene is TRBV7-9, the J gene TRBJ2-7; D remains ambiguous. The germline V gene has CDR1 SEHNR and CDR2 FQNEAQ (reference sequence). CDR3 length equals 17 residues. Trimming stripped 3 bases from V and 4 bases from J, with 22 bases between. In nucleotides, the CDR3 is TGTGCCAGCAGCTTTGGTCGTAAGACGTCCGATGAATACGAGCAGTACTTC. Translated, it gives CASSFGRKTSDEYEQYF. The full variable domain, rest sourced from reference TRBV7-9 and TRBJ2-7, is DTGVSQNPRHKITKRGQNVTFRCDPISEHNRLYWYRQTLGQGPEFLTYFQNEAQLEKSRLLSDRFSAERPKGSFSTLEIQRTEQGDSAMYLCASSFGRKTSDEYEQYFGPGTRLTVT.